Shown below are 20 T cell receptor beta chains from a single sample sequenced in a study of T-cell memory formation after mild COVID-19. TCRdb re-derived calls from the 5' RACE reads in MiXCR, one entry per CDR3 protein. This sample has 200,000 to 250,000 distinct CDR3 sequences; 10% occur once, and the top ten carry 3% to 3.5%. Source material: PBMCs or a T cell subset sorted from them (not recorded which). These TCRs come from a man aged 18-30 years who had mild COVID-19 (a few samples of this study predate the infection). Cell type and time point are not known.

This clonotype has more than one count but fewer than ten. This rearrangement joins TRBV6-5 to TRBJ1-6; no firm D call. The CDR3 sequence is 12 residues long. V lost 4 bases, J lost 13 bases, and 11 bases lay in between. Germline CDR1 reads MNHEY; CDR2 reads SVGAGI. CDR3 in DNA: TGTGCCAGCAGTTCCGGCAGAGAGCCCCTCCACTTT. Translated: CASSSGREPLHF.

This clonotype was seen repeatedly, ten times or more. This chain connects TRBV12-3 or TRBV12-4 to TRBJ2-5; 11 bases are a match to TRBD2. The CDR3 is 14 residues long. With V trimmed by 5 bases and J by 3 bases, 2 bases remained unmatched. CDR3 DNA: TGTGCCAGCAGTGAGGGACTAGCGGAAGAGACCCAGTACTTC. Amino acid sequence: CASSEGLAEETQYF.

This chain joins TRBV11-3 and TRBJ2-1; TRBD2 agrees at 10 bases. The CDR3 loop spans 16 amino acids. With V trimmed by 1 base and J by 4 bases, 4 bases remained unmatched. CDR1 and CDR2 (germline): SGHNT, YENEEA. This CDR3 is CASSLAVAGGYNEQFF. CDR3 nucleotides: TGTGCCAGCAGCTTAGCGGTAGCGGGGGGTTACAATGAGCAGTTCTTC.

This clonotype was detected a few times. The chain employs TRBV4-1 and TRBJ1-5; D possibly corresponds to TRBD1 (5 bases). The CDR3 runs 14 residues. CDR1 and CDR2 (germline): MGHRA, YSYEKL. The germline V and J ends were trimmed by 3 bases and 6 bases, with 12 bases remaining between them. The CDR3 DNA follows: TGCGCCAGCAGCCATCCCGGGGGTTCTCAGCCCCAGCATTTT. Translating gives CASSHPGGSQPQHF.

This chain's CDR3 is CASREQLGADTQYF. For the CDR3, the DNA is TGTGCCAGCAGGGAACAGCTTGGCGCAGATACGCAGTATTTT. The genes are TRBV6-4 and TRBJ2-3; D remains ambiguous. The germline V gene has CDR1 MRHNA and CDR2 SNTAGT. CDR3 size: 14 residues. V gave up 6 bases and J gave up 4 bases, with 14 bases separating them.

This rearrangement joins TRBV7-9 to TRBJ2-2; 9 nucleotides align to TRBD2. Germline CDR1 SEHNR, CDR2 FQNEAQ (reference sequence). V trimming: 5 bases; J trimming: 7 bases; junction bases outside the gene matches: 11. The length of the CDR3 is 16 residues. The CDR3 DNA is TGTGCCAGCAGCCCTGGCGGGGGGGCCTTGTACGGGGAGCTGTTTTTT. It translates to CASSPGGGALYGELFF.

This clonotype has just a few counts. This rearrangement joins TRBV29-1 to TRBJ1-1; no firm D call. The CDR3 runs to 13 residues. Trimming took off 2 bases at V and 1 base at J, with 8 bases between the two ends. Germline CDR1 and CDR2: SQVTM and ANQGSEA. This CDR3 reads CSVEKAGNTEAFF. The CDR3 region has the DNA TGCAGCGTTGAAAAGGCGGGGAACACTGAAGCTTTCTTT.

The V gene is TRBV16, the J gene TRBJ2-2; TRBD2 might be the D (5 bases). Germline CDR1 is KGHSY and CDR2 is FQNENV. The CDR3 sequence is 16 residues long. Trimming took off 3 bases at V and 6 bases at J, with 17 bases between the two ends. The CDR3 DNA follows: TGTGCCAGCAGCCAGACCCTTATGGCCGGGGCCGGGGAGCTGTTTTTT. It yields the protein CASSQTLMAGAGELFF. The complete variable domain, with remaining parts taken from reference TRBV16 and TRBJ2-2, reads GEEVAQTPKHLVRGEGQKAKLYCAPIKGHSYVFWYQQVLKNEFKFLISFQNENVFDETGMPKERFSAKCLPNSPCSLEIQATKLEDSAVYFCASSQTLMAGAGELFFGEGSRLTVL.

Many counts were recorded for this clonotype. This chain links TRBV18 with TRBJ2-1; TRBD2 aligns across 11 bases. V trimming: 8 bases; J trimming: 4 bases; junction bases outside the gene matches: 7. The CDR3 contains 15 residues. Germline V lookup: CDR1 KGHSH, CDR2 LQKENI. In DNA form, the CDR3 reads TGTGCCAGCAGCTTAGGGACTAGCGGATACAATGAGCAGTTCTTC. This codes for CASSLGTSGYNEQFF.

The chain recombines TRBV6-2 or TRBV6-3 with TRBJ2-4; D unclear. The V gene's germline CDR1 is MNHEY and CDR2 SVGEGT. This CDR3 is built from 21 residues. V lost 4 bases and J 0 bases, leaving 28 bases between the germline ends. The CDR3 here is CASSWTRTIVRELLAKNIQYF. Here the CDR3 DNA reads TGTGCCAGCAGTTGGACCCGAACAATCGTAAGGGAACTTTTAGCCAAAAACATTCAGTACTTC.

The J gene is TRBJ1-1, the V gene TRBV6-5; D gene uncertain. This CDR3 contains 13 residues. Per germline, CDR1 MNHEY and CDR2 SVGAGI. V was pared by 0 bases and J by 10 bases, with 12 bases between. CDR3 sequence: CASSYSLRLGAFF. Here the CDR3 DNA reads TGTGCCAGCAGTTACTCGTTGAGATTGGGAGCTTTCTTT.

The CDR3 sequence: CASSSRGASTGELFF. The CDR3 nucleotides are TGCGCCAGCAGCTCACGGGGGGCGTCCACCGGGGAGCTGTTTTTT. This chain uses TRBV5-1 with TRBJ2-2; D perhaps matches TRBD2 (7 bases). CDR1 is SGHRS and CDR2 is YFSETQ in the germline V gene. The CDR3 length is 15 residues. V lost 3 bases, J lost 4 bases, and 13 bases lay in between.

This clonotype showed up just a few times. CDR3 region: CASSRDRGTYNEQFF. CDR3 sequence (DNA): TGTGCCAGCAGTAGGGACAGGGGGACATACAATGAGCAGTTCTTC. The V and J genes are TRBV6-2 or TRBV6-3 and TRBJ2-1, with 11 bases aligning to TRBD1. V was clipped by 5 bases and J by 4 bases; unmatched bases: 4. CDR1 MNHEY and CDR2 SVGEGT come from the germline V gene. CDR3 size: 15 residues.

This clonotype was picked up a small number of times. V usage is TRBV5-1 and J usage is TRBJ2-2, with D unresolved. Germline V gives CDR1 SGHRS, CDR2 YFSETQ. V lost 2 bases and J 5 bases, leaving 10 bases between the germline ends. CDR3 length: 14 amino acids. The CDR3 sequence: CASSFWIDTGELFF. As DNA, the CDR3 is TGCGCCAGCAGCTTCTGGATCGATACCGGGGAGCTGTTTTTT.

Here the CDR3 reads CASSSGQGNWLFF. The DNA of the CDR3 is TGTGCCAGCAGCTCGGGACAGGGGAACTGGCTGTTTTTT. This chain uses TRBV11-2 with TRBJ2-2; 10 bases line up with TRBD1. J gave up 13 bases and V 4 bases, and 6 bases lay outside the gene matches. Germline CDR1 is SGHAT and CDR2 is FQNNGV. There are 13 residues in the CDR3.

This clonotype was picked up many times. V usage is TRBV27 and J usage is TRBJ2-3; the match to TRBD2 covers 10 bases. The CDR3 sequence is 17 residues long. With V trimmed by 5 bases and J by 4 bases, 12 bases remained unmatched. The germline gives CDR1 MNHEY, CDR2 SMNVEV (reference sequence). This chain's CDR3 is CASSTGSGGARADTQYF. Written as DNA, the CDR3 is TGTGCCAGCAGTACCGGGAGCGGGGGGGCCAGGGCAGATACGCAGTATTTT.

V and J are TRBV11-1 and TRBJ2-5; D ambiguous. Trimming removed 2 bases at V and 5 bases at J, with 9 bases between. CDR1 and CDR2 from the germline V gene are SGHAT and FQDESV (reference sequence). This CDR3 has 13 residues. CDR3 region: CASSLNGFETQYF. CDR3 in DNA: TGTGCCAGCAGCTTAAACGGTTTCGAGACCCAGTACTTC. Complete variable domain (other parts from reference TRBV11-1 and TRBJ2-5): EAEVAQSPRYKITEKSQAVAFWCDPISGHATLYWYRQILGQGPELLVQFQDESVVDDSQLPKDRFSAERLKGVDSTLKIQPAELGDSAMYLCASSLNGFETQYFGPGTRLLVL.

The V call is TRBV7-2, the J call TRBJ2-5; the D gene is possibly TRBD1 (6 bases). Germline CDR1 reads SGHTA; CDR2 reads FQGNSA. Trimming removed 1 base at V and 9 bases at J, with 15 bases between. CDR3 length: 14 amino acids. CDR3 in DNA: TGTGCCAGCAGCTTAGACACAGGGTCTAGGGCCCAGTACTTC. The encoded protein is CASSLDTGSRAQYF. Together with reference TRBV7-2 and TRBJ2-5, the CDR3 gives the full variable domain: GAGVSQSPSNKVTEKGKDVELRCDPISGHTALYWYRQSLGQGLEFLIYFQGNSAPDKSGLPSDRFSAERTGGSVSTLTIQRTQQEDSAVYLCASSLDTGSRAQYFGPGTRLLVL.

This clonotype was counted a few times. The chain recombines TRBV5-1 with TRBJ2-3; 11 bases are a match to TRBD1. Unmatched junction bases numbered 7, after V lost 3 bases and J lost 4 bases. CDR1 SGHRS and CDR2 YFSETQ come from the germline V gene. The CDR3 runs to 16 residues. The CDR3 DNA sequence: TGCGCCAGCAGCTCCCTCGGGACAGGGGGGGCAGATACGCAGTATTTT. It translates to CASSSLGTGGADTQYF. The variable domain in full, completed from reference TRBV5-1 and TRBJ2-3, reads KAGVTQTPRYLIKTRGQQVTLSCSPISGHRSVSWYQQTPGQGLQFLFEYFSETQRNKGNFPGRFSGRQFSNSRSEMNVSTLELGDSALYLCASSSLGTGGADTQYFGPGTRLTVL.

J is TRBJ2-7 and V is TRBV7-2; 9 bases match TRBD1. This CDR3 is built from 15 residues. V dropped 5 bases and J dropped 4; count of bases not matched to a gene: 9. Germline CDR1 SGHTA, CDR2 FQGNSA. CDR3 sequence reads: CASSPTAGQGYEQYF. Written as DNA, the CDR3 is TGTGCCAGCAGCCCTACCGCCGGACAGGGGTACGAGCAGTACTTC.